The next 3 T cell receptor beta chains were all read from a single sample in a study of T-cell memory formation after mild COVID-19. TCRdb re-derived calls from the 5' RACE reads in MiXCR, one entry per CDR3 protein. Found here are a few hundred thousand distinct CDR3 sequences, about 16% of them singletons; the top ten hold around 20%. Sequencing was done on a sample of PBMCs or a T cell subset sorted from them (not recorded which). Every receptor here comes from a young man who had mild COVID-19 (a few samples of this study predate the infection). Cell type and time point are not known.

V usage is TRBV2 and J usage is TRBJ2-1; 10 bases line up with TRBD2. Germline CDR1 is SNHLY and CDR2 is FYNNEI. The ends lost 0 bases at V and 12 bases at J; junction bases unmatched: 11. This CDR3 comprises 16 residues. CDR3 sequence: CASSEAISGGREWQFF. The CDR3 DNA follows: TGTGCCAGCAGTGAAGCGATTAGCGGGGGGCGGGAGTGGCAGTTCTTC. Full variable domain (rest looked up from reference TRBV2 and TRBJ2-1): EPEVTQTPSHQVTQMGQEVILRCVPISNHLYFYWYRQILGQKVEFLVSFYNNEISEKSEIFDDQFSVERPDGSNFTLKIRSTKLEDSAMYFCASSEAISGGREWQFFGPGTRLTVL.

V is TRBV7-3 and J is TRBJ1-5, with D possibly being TRBD1 (5 bases). This CDR3 comprises 15 residues. Trimming took off 1 base at V and 3 bases at J, with 10 bases between the two ends. Germline V lookup: CDR1 SGHTA, CDR2 FQGTGA. The CDR3 nucleotides read TGTGCCAGCAGCTTAAGTTCTGGGGCCAATCAGCCCCAGCATTTT. Translating gives CASSLSSGANQPQHF. The full variable domain, in which reference TRBV7-3 and TRBJ1-5 provide the parts outside the CDR3, is GAGVSQTPSNKVTEKGKYVELRCDPISGHTALYWYRQSLGQGPEFLIYFQGTGAADDSGLPNDRFFAVRPEGSVSTLKIQRTERGDSAVYLCASSLSSGANQPQHFGDGTRLSIL.

The table lists this clonotype with a few counts. CDR3 DNA sequence: TGTGCCAGCAGTTACGGGGGGGCCGAAGAGCAGTTCTTC. Residues: CASSYGGAEEQFF. The V and J genes are TRBV6-5 and TRBJ2-1, with D perhaps TRBD2 (7 bases). The germline CDR1 and CDR2 sequences are MNHEY and SVGAGI. The V end was cut by 2 bases, the J end by 10 bases, with 12 bases between. The CDR3 has 13 residues.